A selection of T cell receptor beta chains follows, all from one sample in a study of cytomegalovirus exposure and HLA in healthy donors. This table comes from immunoSEQ multiplex PCR, and its TCRdb copy is limited to in-frame clones, with some not included. Of 150,000 to 200,000 clones in the sample, around 81% were seen once. The sequencing input was PBMCs. The source is a woman aged 18-35 years in good health and CMV-seropositive. Each CDR3 is given with its conserved first and last residue. The D gene is left open where the match is weak. Part of the rows lack a size; the others show once, few, many or a class for expanded clones.

J gene | clone size | V gene | D gene | CDR3 DNA | CDR3 protein
TRBJ1-3 | . | TRBV6-5 | TRBD1 | TGTGCCAGCAGTACCGGACAGGGGGGAAACACCATATATTTT | CASSTGQGGNTIYF
TRBJ2-3 | . | TRBV4-2 | . | TGTGCCAGCAGCCCACAACGGACTAGCACAGATACGCAGTATTTT | CASSPQRTSTDTQYF
TRBJ1-3 | . | TRBV7-2 | . | TGTGCCAGCACTAGACAGGCTGGAAACACCATATATTTT | CASTRQAGNTIYF
TRBJ1-2 | . | TRBV14 | TRBD1 | TGTGCCAGCAGCCAAGCGGGGACAGGGTATTCGGATAACTATGGCTACACCTTC | CASSQAGTGYSDNYGYTF
TRBJ1-1 | . | TRBV5-1 | . | TGCGCCAGCAGCTGGGACATTCCAGGCGTTAACACTGAAGCTTTCTTT | CASSWDIPGVNTEAFF
TRBJ1-1 | . | TRBV6-5 | TRBD1 | TGTGCCAGCAGGACAGACAGGGGGCTCTCTGAAGCTTTCTTT | CASRTDRGLSEAFF
TRBJ2-5 | . | TRBV15 | TRBD1 | TGTGCCACCAGCGGTACGGACAGGGGGCTCCCTCGGAGGATCCAAGAGACCCAGTACTTC | CATSGTDRGLPRRIQETQYF
TRBJ1-2 | . | TRBV21-1 | . | TGTGCCAGCAGCCTCCGGGACAGGGTTCGTCCTAACTATGGCTACACCTTC | CASSLRDRVRPNYGYTF
TRBJ2-1 | . | TRBV11-3 | TRBD2 | TGTGCCAGCAGCCCTCTAGCGGGGGGGCCCGGCGAGCAGTTCTTC | CASSPLAGGPGEQFF
TRBJ2-7 | . | TRBV5-4 | TRBD1 | TGTGCCAGCAGCTTGGGGTTGGGACAGACCTACGAGCAGTACTTC | CASSLGLGQTYEQYF
TRBJ2-7 | . | TRBV7-2 | . | TGTGCCAGCAGCATCGACAGCCCTTCCTACGAGCAGTACTTC | CASSIDSPSYEQYF
TRBJ2-1 | few | TRBV30 | . | TGTGCCTGGGAACCGCCGAGCTCCTACAATGAGCAGTTCTTC | CAWEPPSSYNEQFF
TRBJ1-4 | few | TRBV28 | . | TGTGCCAGCAGCACCCCCGCAGGGGCAGGTGAAAAACTGTTTTTT | CASSTPAGAGEKLFF
TRBJ1-2 | . | TRBV30 | . | TGTGCCTGGAGCCGAGGGGGGGGCTCGGATGGCTACACCTTC | CAWSRGGGSDGYTF
TRBJ2-3 | . | TRBV27 | TRBD1 | TGTGCCAGCACCAAGGGATCGACAGGGCTATTCACAGATACGCAGTATTTT | CASTKGSTGLFTDTQYF
TRBJ2-5 | . | TRBV5-4 | . | TGTGCCAGCAGCTTGGTCCGCGGGGAGACCCAGTACTTC | CASSLVRGETQYF
TRBJ2-5 | . | TRBV5-1 | . | TGCGCCAGCAGCGTCCGAGAGACCCAGTACTTC | CASSVRETQYF
TRBJ2-3 | . | TRBV7-3 | TRBD1 | TGTGCCAGCAGCGCCGGGACAGCCACAGATACGCAGTATTTT | CASSAGTATDTQYF
TRBJ1-5 | . | TRBV2 | TRBD1 | TGTGCCAGCAGTGCGGAAGGGGGCTTCAATCAGCCCCAGCATTTT | CASSAEGGFNQPQHF
TRBJ2-2 | . | TRBV5-1 | . | TGCGCCAGCACCCTCGGGGGAGCAAACACCGGGGAGCTGTTTTTT | CASTLGGANTGELFF
TRBJ1-6 | . | TRBV18 | . | TGTGCCAGCTCACCGTTGGTGGGAGAGAATAATTCACCCCTCCACTTT | CASSPLVGENNSPLHF
TRBJ1-2 | few | TRBV2 | TRBD1 | TGTGCCAGCAGGGGACAGGAGAACTATGGCTACACCTTC | CASRGQENYGYTF
TRBJ1-1 | . | TRBV7-9 | TRBD1 | TGTGCCAGCAGCTTATACCAGGGGGCTGGTGAAGCTTTCTTT | CASSLYQGAGEAFF
TRBJ2-3 | . | TRBV30 | . | TGTGCCTGGAGGAATAGCGGCCCGGGGAAGAATTTT | CAWRNSGPGKNF
TRBJ2-1 | . | TRBV19 | TRBD2 | TGTGCCAGTAGTATAACTAGCGGGGGGTTAGTTAAGCAGTTCTTC | CASSITSGGLVKQFF
TRBJ1-2 | few | TRBV30 | . | TGTGCCTGGGCGGGCCGGGCAGGATCCTATGGCTACACCTTC | CAWAGRAGSYGYTF
TRBJ2-3 | . | TRBV5-6 | TRBD2 | TGTGCCAGCAGTTCTAGCGGGGGGCGCACAGATACGCAGTATTTT | CASSSSGGRTDTQYF
TRBJ2-7 | . | TRBV7-9 | . | TGTGCCAGCAGCTTAGCGTATAGGGGGAGTAACTACGAGCAGTACTTC | CASSLAYRGSNYEQYF
TRBJ1-5 | . | TRBV7-8 | . | TGTGCCAGCAGCTTAGCAGGCGGGTCTTATAGCAATCAGCCCCAGCATTTT | CASSLAGGSYSNQPQHF
TRBJ2-5 | . | TRBV9 | . | TGTGCCAGCAGCGTAGATCGGGGGGCCGGGGAGACCCAGTACTTC | CASSVDRGAGETQYF
TRBJ2-5 | . | TRBV6-5 | TRBD2 | TGTGCCAGCAGTTTCGTGCCCCTAGCGGGTGGAGGGACCCAGTACTTC | CASSFVPLAGGGTQYF
TRBJ2-1 | few | TRBV5-1 | TRBD2 | TGCGCCAGCAGCTTGAAGCGGGGGTCCTACAATGAGCAGTTCTTC | CASSLKRGSYNEQFF
TRBJ2-3 | . | TRBV6-5 | . | TGTGCCAGCTCCCTAAGTCCGGGGGGCGCAGATACGCAGTATTTT | CASSLSPGGADTQYF
TRBJ1-3 | . | TRBV5-1 | . | TGCGCCAGCAGCTTGGCGCACCTCGGTGGAAACACCATATATTTT | CASSLAHLGGNTIYF
TRBJ2-3 | once | TRBV5-1 | . | TGCGCCAGCAGCTTAGGACTAACTAGCACAGATACGCAGTATTTT | CASSLGLTSTDTQYF
TRBJ2-1 | . | TRBV9 | TRBD2 | TGTGCCAGCAGCCCCCGGACTAGCGGGGGGGCGGGTGAGCAGTTCTTC | CASSPRTSGGAGEQFF
TRBJ1-2 | . | TRBV27 | . | TGTGCCAGCAGTACCCTGACAGGAGGATATGGCTACACCTTC | CASSTLTGGYGYTF
TRBJ2-7 | . | TRBV6-4 | . | TGTGCCAGCAGTGAAGAGGGAAACTACGAGCAGTACTTC | CASSEEGNYEQYF
TRBJ1-1 | . | TRBV6-1 | . | TGTGCCAGCAGAGTTAACAGGGTCACTGAAGCTTTCTTT | CASRVNRVTEAFF
TRBJ2-2 | . | TRBV18 | . | TGTGCCAGCTCACGAGCAAGCTTGATCGGGGAGCTGTTTTTT | CASSRASLIGELFF
TRBJ2-5 | . | TRBV6-6 | . | TGTGCCAGCAGTTACCGTAAAGAGACCCAGTACTTC | CASSYRKETQYF
TRBJ1-5 | . | TRBV10-3 | TRBD1 | TGTGCCATCAGTGAGCCGGGACAGGGAAATCAGCCCCAGCATTTT | CAISEPGQGNQPQHF
TRBJ1-2 | . | TRBV7-3 | . | TGTGCCAGCAGGTTGTCCTTCCGGGGGAGAGACTATGGCTACACCTTC | CASRLSFRGRDYGYTF
TRBJ2-3 | . | TRBV4-1 | TRBD1 | TGCGCCAGCAGCCAGGGGACAGCGGCAGATACGCAGTATTTT | CASSQGTAADTQYF
TRBJ2-7 | . | TRBV25-1 | TRBD2 | TGTGCCAGCGGTGGACTAGCGGGGGCCTACGAGCAGTACTTC | CASGGLAGAYEQYF
TRBJ2-5 | . | TRBV4-1 | TRBD2 | TGCGCCAGCAGCCCCGGGACTAGGACAAGAGAGACCCAGTACTTC | CASSPGTRTRETQYF
TRBJ2-5 | . | TRBV6-5 | . | TGTGCCAGAGAACAGGAAGGGGGTTTCCAAGAGACCCAGTACTTC | CAREQEGGFQETQYF
TRBJ1-2 | . | TRBV28 | TRBD1 | TGTGCCGGTAAGGGACAGGGGGCCTATGGCTACACCTTC | CAGKGQGAYGYTF
TRBJ1-2 | . | TRBV9 | . | TGTGCCAGCAGCGTATATTCAGGGATTGGCTACACCTTC | CASSVYSGIGYTF
TRBJ1-2 | . | TRBV6-1 | TRBD1 | TGTGCCAGCAGGTACACCGGGACAGGGTACTATGGCTACACCTTC | CASRYTGTGYYGYTF
TRBJ2-3 | once | TRBV6-5 | TRBD2 | TGTGCCAGCAGTTACTCGTTAGCGGGGGGGCTTGCTACGCAGTATTTT | CASSYSLAGGLATQYF
TRBJ1-2 | . | TRBV6-4 | . | TGTGCCAGCAGTGGATACCGGGCCTCAGAGGGATCTATCTATGGCTACACCTTC | CASSGYRASEGSIYGYTF
TRBJ2-7 | . | TRBV2 | TRBD1 | TGTGCCAGCAGCGCCGGGACAGCCTACGAGCAGTACTTC | CASSAGTAYEQYF